A single sample gave rise to the 3 T cell receptor beta chains below, sequenced in a study of blood T cell repertoires in COVID-19. The table came from immunoSEQ multiplex PCR; TCRdb's copy has only in-frame clones and leaves some out. The table lists approximately 110,000 clones, around 88% of them singletons. The sequenced material came from peripheral blood. These receptors came from a woman aged 45-65 years with active or convalescent COVID-19.

The V and J genes are TRBV3-1 (or the pseudogene TRBV3-2) and TRBJ2-3, with 7 bases matching TRBD1. Trimming removed 1 base from V and 14 bases from J; junction bases left unmatched: 6. Germline V gene sequence: CDR1 LGHDT, CDR2 YNNKEL (reference sequence). The CDR3 covers 12 residues. The CDR3 protein is CASSQGGTAGYF. In nucleotides, the CDR3 is TGTGCCAGCAGCCAAGGTGGGACAGCTGGGTATTTT.

This clone was detected only once. The genes are TRBV15 and TRBJ2-7, with D tentatively TRBD1 (5 bases). CDR1 is LNHNV, CDR2 YYDKDF, per germline (reference sequence). The CDR3 consists of 13 residues. Trimming pared 1 base from V and 3 bases from J, leaving 7 bases between. CDR3 nucleotides: TGTGCCACCAGCAGAGTAAGGGGCTACGAGCAGTACTTC. Translating it yields CATSRVRGYEQYF.

The J gene is TRBJ2-7, the V gene TRBV7-6; 12 bases agree with TRBD1. There are 14 residues in the CDR3. CDR1 and CDR2 (germline): SGHVS, FNYEAQ. Trimming at V came to 5 bases and at J to 2 bases, leaving 1 base not matched to a gene. The CDR3 bases are TGTGCCAGCAGCCGGGACAGGGGGCCCTACGAGCAGTACTTC. Protein: CASSRDRGPYEQYF.